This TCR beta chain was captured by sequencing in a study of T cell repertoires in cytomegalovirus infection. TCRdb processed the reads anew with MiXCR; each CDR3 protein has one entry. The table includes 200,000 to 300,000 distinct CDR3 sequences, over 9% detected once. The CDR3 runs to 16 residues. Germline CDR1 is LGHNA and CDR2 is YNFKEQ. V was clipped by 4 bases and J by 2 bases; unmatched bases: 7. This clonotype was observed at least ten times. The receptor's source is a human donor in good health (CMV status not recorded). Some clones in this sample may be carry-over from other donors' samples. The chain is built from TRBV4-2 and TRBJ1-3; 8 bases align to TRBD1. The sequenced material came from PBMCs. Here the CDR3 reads CASSPDGQGAGNTIYF. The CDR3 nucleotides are TGTGCCAGCAGCCCCGACGGACAGGGCGCTGGAAACACCATATATTTT.